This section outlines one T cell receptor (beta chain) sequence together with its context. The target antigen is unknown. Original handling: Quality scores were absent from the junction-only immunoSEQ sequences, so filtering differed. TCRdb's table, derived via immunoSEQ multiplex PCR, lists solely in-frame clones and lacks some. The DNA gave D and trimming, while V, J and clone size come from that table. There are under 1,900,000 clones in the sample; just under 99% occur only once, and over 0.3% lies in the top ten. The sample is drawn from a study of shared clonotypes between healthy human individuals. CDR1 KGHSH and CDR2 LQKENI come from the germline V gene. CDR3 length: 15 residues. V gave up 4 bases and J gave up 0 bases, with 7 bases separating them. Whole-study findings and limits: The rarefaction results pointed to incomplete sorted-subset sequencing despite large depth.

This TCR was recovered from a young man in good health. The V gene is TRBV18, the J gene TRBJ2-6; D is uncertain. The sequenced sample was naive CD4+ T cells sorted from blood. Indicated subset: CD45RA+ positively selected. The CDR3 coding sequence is TGTGCCAGCTCACAAATGAACTCTGGGGCCAACGTCCTGACTTTC. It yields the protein CASSQMNSGANVLTF.